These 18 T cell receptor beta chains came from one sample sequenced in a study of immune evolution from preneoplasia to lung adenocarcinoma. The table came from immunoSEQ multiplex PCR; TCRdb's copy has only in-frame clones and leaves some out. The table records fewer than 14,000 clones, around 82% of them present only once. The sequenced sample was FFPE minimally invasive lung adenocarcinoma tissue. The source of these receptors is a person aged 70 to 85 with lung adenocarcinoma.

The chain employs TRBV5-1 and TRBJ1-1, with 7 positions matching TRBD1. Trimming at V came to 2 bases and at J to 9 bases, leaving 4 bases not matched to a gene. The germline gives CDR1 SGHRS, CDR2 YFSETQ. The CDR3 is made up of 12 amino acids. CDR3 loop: CASSFPGQKAFF. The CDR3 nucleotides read TGCGCCAGCAGCTTTCCGGGACAGAAAGCTTTCTTT.

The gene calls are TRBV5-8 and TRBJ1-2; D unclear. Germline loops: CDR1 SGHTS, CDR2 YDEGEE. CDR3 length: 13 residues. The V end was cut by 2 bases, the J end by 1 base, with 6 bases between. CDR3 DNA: TGTGCCAGCAGCTTACTCAATAACTATGGCTACACCTTC. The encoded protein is CASSLLNNYGYTF.

The CDR3 region has the DNA TGTGCCAGCAGTCCCGAGACAACTAACTATGGCTACACCTTC. This codes for CASSPETTNYGYTF. The J gene is TRBJ1-2, the V gene TRBV6-6; D remains unclear. This CDR3 is built from 14 residues. Per germline, CDR1 MNHNY and CDR2 SVGAGI (reference sequence). Trimming took off 5 bases at V and 0 bases at J, with 10 bases between the two ends.

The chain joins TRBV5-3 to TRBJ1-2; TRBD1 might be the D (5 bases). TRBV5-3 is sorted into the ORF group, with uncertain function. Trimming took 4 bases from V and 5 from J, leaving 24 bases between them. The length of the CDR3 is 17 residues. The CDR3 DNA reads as TGTGCCAGAAGCACACACCCACAGGTAGGTCAAGGGTATGGCTACACCTTC. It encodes CARSTHPQVGQGYGYTF.

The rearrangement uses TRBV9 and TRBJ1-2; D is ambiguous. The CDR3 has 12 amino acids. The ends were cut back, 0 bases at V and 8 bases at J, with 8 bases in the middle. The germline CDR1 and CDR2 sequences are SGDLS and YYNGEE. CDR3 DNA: TGTGCCAGCAGCGTAGGGGCGTGGGGCTACACCTTC. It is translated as CASSVGAWGYTF. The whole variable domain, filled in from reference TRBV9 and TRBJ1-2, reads DSGVTQTPKHLITATGQRVTLRCSPRSGDLSVYWYQQSLDQGLQFLIQYYNGEERAKGNILERFSAQQFPDLHSELNLSSLELGDSALYFCASSVGAWGYTFGSGTRLTVV.

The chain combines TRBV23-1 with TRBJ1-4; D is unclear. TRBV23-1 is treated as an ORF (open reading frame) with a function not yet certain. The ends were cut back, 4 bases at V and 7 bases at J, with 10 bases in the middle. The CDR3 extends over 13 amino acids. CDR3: CASSPSESEKLFF. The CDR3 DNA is TGCGCCAGCAGTCCGAGTGAAAGTGAAAAACTGTTTTTT.

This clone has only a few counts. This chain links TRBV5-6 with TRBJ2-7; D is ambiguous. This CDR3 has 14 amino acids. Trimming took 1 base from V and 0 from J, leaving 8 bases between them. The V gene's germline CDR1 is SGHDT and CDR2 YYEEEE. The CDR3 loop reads CASSLYVSSYEQYF. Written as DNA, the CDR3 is TGTGCCAGCAGCTTGTACGTCAGCTCCTACGAGCAGTACTTC. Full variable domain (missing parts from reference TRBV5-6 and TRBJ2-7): DAGVTQSPTHLIKTRGQQVTLRCSPKSGHDTVSWYQQALGQGPQFIFQYYEEEERQRGNFPDRFSGHQFPNYSSELNVNALLLGDSALYLCASSLYVSSYEQYFGPGTRLTVT.

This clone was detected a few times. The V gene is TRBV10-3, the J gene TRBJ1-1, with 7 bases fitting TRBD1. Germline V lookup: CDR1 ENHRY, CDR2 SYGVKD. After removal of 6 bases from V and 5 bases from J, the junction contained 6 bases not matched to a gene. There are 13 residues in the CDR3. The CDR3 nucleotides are TGTGCCATCAGACTCGACAGGGATACTGAAGCTTTCTTT. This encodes CAIRLDRDTEAFF.

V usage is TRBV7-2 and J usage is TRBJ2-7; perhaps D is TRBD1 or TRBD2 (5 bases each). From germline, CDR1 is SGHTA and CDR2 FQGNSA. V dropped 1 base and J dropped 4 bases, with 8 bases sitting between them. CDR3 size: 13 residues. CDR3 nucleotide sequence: TGTGCCAGCAGCTTAGTGGGACGGTACGAGCAGTACTTC. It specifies CASSLVGRYEQYF. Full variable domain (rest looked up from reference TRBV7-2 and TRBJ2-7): GAGVSQSPSNKVTEKGKDVELRCDPISGHTALYWYRQSLGQGLEFLIYFQGNSAPDKSGLPSDRFSAERTGGSVSTLTIQRTQQEDSAVYLCASSLVGRYEQYFGPGTRLTVT.

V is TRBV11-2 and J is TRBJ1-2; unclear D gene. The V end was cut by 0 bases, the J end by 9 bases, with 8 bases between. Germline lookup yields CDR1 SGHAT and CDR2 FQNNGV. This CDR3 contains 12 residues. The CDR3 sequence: CASSLDLVRYTF. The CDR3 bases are TGTGCCAGCAGCTTAGATCTTGTCCGCTACACCTTC. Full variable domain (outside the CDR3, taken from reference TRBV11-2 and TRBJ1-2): EAGVAQSPRYKIIEKRQSVAFWCNPISGHATLYWYQQILGQGPKLLIQFQNNGVVDDSQLPKDRFSAERLKGVDSTLKIQPAKLEDSAVYLCASSLDLVRYTFGSGTRLTVV.

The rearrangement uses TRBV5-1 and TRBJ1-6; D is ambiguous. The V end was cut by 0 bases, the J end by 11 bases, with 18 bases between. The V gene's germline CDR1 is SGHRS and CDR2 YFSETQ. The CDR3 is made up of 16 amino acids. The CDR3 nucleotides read TGCGCCAGCAGCTTGGAACCCCTAACGGGAATTGCACCCCTCCACTTT. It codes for CASSLEPLTGIAPLHF. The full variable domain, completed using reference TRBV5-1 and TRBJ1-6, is KAGVTQTPRYLIKTRGQQVTLSCSPISGHRSVSWYQQTPGQGLQFLFEYFSETQRNKGNFPGRFSGRQFSNSRSEMNVSTLELGDSALYLCASSLEPLTGIAPLHFGNGTRLTVT.

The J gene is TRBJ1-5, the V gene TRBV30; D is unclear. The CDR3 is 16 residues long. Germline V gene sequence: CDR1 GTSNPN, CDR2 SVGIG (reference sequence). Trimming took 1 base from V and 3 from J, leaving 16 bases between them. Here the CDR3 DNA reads TGTGCCTGGAGTGGGGCCGGAGGAGTGCCCAATCAGCCCCAGCATTTT. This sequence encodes CAWSGAGGVPNQPQHF.

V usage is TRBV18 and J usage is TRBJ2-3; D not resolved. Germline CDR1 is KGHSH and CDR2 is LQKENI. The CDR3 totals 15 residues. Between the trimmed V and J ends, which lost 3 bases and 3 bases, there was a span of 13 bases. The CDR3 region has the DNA TGTGCCAGCTCACCCGTCCTCGTGGGGACAGATACGCAGTATTTT. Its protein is CASSPVLVGTDTQYF.

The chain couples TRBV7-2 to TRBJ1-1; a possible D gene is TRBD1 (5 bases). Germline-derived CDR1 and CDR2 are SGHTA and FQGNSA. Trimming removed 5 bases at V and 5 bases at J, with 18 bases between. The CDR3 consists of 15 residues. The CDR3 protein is CASSTFSGPATEAFF. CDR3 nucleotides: TGTGCCAGCAGCACCTTTTCGGGACCCGCGACTGAAGCTTTCTTT.

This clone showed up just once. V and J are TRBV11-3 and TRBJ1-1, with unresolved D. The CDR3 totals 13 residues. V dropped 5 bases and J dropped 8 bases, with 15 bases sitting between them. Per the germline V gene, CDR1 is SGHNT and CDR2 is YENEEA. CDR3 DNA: TGTGCCAGCAGCCCAGATGCGAGTAAGGAAGCTTTCTTT. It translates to CASSPDASKEAFF.

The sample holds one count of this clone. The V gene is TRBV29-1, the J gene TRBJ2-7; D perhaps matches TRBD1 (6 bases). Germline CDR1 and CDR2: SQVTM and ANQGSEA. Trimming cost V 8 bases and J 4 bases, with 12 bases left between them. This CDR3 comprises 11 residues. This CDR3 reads CSIGGAYEQYF. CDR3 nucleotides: TGCAGCATAGGGGGAGCTTACGAGCAGTACTTC.

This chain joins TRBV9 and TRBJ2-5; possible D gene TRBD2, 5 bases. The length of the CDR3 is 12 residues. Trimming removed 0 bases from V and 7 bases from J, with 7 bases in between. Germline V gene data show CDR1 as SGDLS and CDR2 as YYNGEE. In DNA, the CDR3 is TGTGCCAGCAGCGTAGATGAGGGGACCCAGTACTTC. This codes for CASSVDEGTQYF.

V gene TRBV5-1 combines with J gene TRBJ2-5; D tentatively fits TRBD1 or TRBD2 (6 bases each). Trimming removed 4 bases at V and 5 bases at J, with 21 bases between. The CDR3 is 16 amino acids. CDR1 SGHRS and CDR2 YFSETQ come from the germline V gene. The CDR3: CASSAQQGGRGETQYF. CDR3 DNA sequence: TGCGCCAGCAGCGCCCAACAGGGAGGTCGGGGGGAGACCCAGTACTTC.